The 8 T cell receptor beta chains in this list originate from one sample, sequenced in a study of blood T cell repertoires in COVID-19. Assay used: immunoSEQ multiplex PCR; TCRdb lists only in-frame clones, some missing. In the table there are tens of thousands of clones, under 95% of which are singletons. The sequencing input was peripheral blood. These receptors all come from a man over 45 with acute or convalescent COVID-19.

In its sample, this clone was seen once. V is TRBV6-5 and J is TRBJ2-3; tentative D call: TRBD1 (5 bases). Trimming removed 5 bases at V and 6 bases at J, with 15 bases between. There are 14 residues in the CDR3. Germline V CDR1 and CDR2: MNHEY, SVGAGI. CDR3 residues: CASSRTPVKDTQYF. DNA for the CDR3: TGTGCCAGCAGTAGGACACCGGTCAAGGATACGCAGTATTTT.

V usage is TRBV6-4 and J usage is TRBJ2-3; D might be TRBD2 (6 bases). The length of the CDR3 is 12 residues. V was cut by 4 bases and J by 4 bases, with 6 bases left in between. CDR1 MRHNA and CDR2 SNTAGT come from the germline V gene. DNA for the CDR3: TGTGCCAGCAGTGCGGGGGCAGATACGCAGTATTTT. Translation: CASSAGADTQYF.

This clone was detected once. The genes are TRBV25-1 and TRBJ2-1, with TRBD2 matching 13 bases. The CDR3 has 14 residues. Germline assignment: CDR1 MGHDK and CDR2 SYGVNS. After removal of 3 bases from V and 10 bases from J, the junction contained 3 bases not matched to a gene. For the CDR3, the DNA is TGTGCCAGCAGTGATCTGGGACTAGCGGGGGAGCAGTTCTTC. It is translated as CASSDLGLAGEQFF.

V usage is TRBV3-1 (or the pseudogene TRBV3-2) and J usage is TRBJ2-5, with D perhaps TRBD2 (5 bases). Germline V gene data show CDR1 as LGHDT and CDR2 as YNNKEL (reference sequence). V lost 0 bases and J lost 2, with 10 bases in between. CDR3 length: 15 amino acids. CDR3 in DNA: TGTGCCAGCAGCCAAGATCTCCGGGGACAAGAGACCCAGTACTTC. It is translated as CASSQDLRGQETQYF.

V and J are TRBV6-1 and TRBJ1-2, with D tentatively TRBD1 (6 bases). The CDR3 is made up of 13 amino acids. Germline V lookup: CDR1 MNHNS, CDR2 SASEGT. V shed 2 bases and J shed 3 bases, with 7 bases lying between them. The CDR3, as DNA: TGTGCCAGCAGTGAATACAGGGACTATGGCTACACCTTC. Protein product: CASSEYRDYGYTF.

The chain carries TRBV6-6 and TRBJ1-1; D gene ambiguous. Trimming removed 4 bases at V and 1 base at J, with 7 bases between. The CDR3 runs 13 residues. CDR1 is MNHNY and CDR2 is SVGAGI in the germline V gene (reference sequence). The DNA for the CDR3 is TGTGCCAGCAGTTCGTGGAGGAACACTGAAGCTTTCTTT. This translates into CASSSWRNTEAFF.

CDR3 amino acids: CASSPSTGSVGYTF. The CDR3 DNA reads TGTGCCAGCTCACCTTCGACAGGGTCGGTTGGCTACACCTTC. The chain uses TRBV18 and TRBJ1-2; 7 bases are a match to TRBD1. In germline, CDR1 is KGHSH, CDR2 LQKENI. CDR3 size: 14 residues. V lost 3 bases, J lost 7 bases, and 8 bases stayed unmatched. Full variable domain (outside the CDR3, taken from reference TRBV18 and TRBJ1-2): NAGVMQNPRHLVRRRGQEARLRCSPMKGHSHVYWYRQLPEEGLKFMVYLQKENIIDESGMPKERFSAEFPKEGPSILRIQQVVRGDSAAYFCASSPSTGSVGYTFGSGTRLTVV.

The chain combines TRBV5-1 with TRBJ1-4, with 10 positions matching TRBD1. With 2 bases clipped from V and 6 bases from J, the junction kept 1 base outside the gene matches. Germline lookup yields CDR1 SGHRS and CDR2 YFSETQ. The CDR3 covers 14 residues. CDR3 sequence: CASSFGTGDEKLFF. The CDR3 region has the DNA TGCGCCAGCAGCTTCGGGACAGGGGATGAAAAACTGTTTTTT.